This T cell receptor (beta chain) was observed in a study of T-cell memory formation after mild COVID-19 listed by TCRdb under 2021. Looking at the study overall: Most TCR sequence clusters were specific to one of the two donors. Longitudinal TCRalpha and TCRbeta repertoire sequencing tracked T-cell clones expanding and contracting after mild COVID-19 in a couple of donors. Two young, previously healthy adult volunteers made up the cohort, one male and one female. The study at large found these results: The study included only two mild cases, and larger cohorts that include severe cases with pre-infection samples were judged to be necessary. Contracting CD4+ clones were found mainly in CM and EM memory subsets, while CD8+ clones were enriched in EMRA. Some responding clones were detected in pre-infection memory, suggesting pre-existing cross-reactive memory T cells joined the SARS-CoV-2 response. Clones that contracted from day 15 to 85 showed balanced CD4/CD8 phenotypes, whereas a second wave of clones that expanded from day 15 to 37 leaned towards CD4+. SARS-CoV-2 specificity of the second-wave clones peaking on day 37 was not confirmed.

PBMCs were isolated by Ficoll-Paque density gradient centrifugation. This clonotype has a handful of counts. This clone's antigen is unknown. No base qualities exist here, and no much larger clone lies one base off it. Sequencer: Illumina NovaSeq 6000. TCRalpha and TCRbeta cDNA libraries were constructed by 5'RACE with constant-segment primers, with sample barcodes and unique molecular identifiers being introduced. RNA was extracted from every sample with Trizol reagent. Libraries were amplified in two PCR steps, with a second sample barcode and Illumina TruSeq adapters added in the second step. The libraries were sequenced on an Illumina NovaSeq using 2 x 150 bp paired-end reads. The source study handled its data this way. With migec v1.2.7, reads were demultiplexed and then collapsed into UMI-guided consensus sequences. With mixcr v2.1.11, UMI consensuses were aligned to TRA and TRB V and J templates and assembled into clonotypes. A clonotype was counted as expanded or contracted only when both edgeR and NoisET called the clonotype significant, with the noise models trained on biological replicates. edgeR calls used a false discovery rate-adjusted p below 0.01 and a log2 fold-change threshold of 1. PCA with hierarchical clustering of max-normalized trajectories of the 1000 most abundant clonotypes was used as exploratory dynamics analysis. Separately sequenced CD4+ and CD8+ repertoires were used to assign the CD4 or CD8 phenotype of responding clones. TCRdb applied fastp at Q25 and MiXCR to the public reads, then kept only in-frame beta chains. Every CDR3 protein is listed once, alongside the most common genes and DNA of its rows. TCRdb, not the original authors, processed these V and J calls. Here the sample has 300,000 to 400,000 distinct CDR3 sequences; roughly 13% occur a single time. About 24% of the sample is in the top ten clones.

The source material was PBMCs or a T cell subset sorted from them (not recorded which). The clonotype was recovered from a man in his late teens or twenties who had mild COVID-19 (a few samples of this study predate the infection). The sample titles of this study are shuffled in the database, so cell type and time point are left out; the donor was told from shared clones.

The base sequence is TGTGCCACGGCTGACCGCGGAGGAGGGGGAGAGTTAGGCTACACCTTC. This codes for CATADRGGGGELGYTF. The chain is assembled from TRBV24-1 and TRBJ1-2; TRBD1 is perhaps the D gene, given 6 matching bases. The germline V gene encodes CDR1 KGHDR and CDR2 SFDVKD. The CDR3 has 16 amino acids, counting the end cysteine and phenylalanine. The CDR3 DNA has 48 bases and is translated from base 1. V is clipped by 10 bases and J by 8 bases, and the sequence between their germline boundaries is 28 bases long.